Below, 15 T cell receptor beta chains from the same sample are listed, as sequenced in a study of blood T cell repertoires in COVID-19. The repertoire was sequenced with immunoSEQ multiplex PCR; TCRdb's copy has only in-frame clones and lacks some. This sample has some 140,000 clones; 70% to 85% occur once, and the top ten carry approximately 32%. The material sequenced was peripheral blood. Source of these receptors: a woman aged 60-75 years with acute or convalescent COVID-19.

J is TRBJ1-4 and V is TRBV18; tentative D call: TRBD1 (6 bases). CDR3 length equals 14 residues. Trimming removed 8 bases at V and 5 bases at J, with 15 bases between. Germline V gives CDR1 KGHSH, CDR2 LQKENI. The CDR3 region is CASALDSSNEKLFF. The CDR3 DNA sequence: TGTGCCAGCGCCTTGGACAGTTCGAATGAAAAACTGTTTTTT.

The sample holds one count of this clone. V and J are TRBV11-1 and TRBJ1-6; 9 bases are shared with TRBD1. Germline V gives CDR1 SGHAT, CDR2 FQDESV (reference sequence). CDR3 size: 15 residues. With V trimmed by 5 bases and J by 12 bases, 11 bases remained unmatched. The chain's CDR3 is CASSPPGQGRVPLHF. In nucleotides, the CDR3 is TGTGCCAGCAGCCCCCCCGGACAGGGGAGAGTACCCCTCCACTTT. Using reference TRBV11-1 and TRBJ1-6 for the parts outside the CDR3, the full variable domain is EAEVAQSPRYKITEKSQAVAFWCDPISGHATLYWYRQILGQGPELLVQFQDESVVDDSQLPKDRFSAERLKGVDSTLKIQPAELGDSAMYLCASSPPGQGRVPLHFGNGTRLTVT.

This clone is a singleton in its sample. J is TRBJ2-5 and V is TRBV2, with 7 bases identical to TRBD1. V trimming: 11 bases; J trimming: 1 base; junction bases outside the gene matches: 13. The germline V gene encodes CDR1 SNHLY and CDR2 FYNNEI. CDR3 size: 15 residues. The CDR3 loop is CAGQSQGVGQETQYF. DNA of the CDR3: TGTGCCGGACAGTCTCAGGGGGTCGGCCAAGAGACCCAGTACTTC.

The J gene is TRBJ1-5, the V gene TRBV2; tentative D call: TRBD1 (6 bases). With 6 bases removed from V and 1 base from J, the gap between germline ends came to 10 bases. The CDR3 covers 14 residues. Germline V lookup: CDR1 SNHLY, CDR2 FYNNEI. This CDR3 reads CASRDSLSNQPQHF. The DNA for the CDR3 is TGTGCCAGCAGGGACAGCCTCAGCAATCAGCCCCAGCATTTT.

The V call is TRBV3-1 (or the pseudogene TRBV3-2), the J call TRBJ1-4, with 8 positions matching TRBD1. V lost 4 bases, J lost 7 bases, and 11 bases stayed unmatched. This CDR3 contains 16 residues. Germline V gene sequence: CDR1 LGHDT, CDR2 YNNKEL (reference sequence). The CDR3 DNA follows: TGTGCCAGCAGCCCCCACCGGACAGGGATGGGTGAAAAACTGTTTTTT. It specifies CASSPHRTGMGEKLFF.

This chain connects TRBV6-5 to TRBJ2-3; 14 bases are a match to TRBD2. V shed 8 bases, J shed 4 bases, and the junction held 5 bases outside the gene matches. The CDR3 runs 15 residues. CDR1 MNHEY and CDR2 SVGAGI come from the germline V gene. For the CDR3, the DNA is TGTGCCAGCCAGACGACTAGCGGGGGGGCAGATACGCAGTATTTT. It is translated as CASQTTSGGADTQYF.

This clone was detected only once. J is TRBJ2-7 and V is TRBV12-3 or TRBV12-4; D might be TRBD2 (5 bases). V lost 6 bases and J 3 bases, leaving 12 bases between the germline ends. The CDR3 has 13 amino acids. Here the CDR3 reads CASSLSAGYEQYF. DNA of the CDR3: TGTGCCAGCAGCCTTAGCGCGGGCTACGAGCAGTACTTC.

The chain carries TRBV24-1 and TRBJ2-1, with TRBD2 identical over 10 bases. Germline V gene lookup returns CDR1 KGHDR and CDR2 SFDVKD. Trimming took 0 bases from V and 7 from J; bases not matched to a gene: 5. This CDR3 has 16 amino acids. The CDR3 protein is CATSDLPRTSGNEQFF. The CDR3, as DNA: TGTGCCACCAGTGATTTGCCTCGGACTAGCGGTAATGAGCAGTTCTTC.

For the CDR3, the DNA is TGTGCCGTCGTGAAGGGGGGGCCAGATACGCAGTATTTT. It translates to CAVVKGGPDTQYF. The gene calls are TRBV7-6 and TRBJ2-3, with a weak D call TRBD2 (7 bases). CDR1 is SGHVS and CDR2 is FNYEAQ in the germline V gene. Trimming took 11 bases from V and 4 from J, leaving 16 bases between them. The CDR3 extends over 13 amino acids.

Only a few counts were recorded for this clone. The CDR3 DNA sequence: TGTGCCAGCAGTATCGGGACAGGTACCGGGGAGCTGTTTTTT. Its translation: CASSIGTGTGELFF. The chain has TRBV6-5 and TRBJ2-2; the match to TRBD1 covers 8 bases. Germline CDR1 MNHEY, CDR2 SVGAGI. This CDR3 contains 14 residues. V was pared by 5 bases and J by 5 bases, with 4 bases of the junction left unmatched.

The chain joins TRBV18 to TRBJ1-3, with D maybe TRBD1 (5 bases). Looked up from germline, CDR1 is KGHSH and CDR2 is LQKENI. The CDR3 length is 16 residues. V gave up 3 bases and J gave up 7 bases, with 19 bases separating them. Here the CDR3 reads CASSPTLLSQGNTIYF. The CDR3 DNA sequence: TGTGCCAGCTCACCGACTCTACTGTCCCAGGGCAACACCATATATTTT.

CDR3 sequence: CASSPFPSSGNTGELFF. CDR3 nucleotides: TGTGCCAGCAGTCCCTTTCCCTCTAGCGGGAACACCGGGGAGCTGTTTTTT. This rearrangement joins TRBV6-6 to TRBJ2-2; TRBD2 agrees at 7 bases. The CDR3 runs to 17 residues. Trimming took 5 bases from V and 1 from J; bases not matched to a gene: 10. From germline, CDR1 is MNHNY and CDR2 SVGAGI (reference sequence).

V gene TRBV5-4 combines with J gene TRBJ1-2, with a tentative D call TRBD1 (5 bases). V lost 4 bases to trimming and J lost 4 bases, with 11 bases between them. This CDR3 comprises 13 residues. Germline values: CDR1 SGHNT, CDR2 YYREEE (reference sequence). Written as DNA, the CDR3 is TGTGCCAGCAGCCCCGAACAGGCCTATGGCTACACCTTC. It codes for CASSPEQAYGYTF.

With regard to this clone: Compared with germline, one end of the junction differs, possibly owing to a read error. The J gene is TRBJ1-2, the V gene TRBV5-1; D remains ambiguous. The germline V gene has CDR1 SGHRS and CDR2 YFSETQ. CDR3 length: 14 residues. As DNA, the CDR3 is TGCGCCAGCAGATTGGCCGGGGTTAACTATGGCTACACCTTC. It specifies CASRLAGVNYGYTF.

The CDR3 loop reads CASSPRTAMNTEAFF. In DNA form, the CDR3 reads TGTGCCAGCTCACCGCGGACAGCCATGAACACTGAAGCTTTCTTT. The rearrangement joins TRBV18 to TRBJ1-1; D is perhaps TRBD1 (6 bases). The germline gives CDR1 KGHSH, CDR2 LQKENI. Deletions cut 3 bases from V and 0 bases from J, with 11 bases between. The CDR3 contains 15 residues.